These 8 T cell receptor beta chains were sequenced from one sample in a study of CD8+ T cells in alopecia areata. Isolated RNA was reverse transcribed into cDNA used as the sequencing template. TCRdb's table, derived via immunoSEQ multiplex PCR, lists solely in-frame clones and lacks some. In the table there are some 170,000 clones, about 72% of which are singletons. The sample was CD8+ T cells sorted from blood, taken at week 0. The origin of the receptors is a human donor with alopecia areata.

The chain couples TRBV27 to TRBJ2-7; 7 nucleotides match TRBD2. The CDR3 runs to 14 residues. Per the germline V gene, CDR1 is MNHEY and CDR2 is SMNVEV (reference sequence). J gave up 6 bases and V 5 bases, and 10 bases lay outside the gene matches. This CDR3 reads CASSPGAPGGEQYF. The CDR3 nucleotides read TGTGCCAGCAGTCCCGGGGCTCCGGGGGGCGAGCAGTACTTC.

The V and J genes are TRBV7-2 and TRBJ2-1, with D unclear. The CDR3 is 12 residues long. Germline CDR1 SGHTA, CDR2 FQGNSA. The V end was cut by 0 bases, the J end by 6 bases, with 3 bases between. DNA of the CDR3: TGTGCCAGCAGCTTAGCGGTCAATGAGCAGTTCTTC. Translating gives CASSLAVNEQFF. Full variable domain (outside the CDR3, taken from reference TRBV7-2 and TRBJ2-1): GAGVSQSPSNKVTEKGKDVELRCDPISGHTALYWYRQSLGQGLEFLIYFQGNSAPDKSGLPSDRFSAERTGGSVSTLTIQRTQQEDSAVYLCASSLAVNEQFFGPGTRLTVL.

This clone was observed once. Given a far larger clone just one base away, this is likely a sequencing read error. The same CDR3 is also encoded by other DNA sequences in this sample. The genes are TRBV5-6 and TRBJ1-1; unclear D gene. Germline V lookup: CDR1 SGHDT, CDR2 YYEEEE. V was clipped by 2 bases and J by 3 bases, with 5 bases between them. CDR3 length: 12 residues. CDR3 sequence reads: CASSLGDTEAFF. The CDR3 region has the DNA TGTGCCAGCAGCTTAGGAGACACTGAAGCTTTCTTT.

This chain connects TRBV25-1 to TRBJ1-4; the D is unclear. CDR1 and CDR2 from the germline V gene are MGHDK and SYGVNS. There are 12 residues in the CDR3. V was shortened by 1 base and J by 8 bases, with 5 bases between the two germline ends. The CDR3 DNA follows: TGTGCCAGCAGTGAATTTCGCGAAAAACTGTTTTTT. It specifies CASSEFREKLFF. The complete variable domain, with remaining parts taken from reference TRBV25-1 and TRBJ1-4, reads EADIYQTPRYLVIGTGKKITLECSQTMGHDKMYWYQQDPGMELHLIHYSYGVNSTEKGDLSSESTVSRIRTEHFPLTLESARPSHTSQYLCASSEFREKLFFGSGTQLSVL.

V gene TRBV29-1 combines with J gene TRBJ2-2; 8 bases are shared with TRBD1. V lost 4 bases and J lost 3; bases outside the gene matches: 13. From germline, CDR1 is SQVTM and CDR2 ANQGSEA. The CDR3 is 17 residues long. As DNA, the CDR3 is TGCAGCGTTGGGCCACAGGGGGGAAGAGGTCACACCGGGGAGCTGTTTTTT. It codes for CSVGPQGGRGHTGELFF.

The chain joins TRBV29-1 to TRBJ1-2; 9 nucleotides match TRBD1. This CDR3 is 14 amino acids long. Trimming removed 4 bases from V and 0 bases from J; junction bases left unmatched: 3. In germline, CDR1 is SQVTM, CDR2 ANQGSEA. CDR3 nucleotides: TGCAGCGTTGGCCGACAGGGGGCTAACTATGGCTACACCTTC. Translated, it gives CSVGRQGANYGYTF.

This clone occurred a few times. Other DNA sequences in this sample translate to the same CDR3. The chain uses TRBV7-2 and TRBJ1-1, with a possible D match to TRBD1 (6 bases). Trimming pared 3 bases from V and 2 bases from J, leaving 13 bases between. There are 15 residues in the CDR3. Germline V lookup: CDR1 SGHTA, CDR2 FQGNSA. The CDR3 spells CASSLAGGTNTEAFF. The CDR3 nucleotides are TGTGCCAGCAGCTTGGCGGGGGGCACAAACACTGAAGCTTTCTTT.

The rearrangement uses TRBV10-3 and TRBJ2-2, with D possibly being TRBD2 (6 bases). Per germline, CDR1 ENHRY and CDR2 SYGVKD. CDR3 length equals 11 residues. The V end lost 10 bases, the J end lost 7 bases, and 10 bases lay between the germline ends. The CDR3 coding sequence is TGTGCCACCGGGACTTACGGGGAGCTGTTTTTT. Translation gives CATGTYGELFF.